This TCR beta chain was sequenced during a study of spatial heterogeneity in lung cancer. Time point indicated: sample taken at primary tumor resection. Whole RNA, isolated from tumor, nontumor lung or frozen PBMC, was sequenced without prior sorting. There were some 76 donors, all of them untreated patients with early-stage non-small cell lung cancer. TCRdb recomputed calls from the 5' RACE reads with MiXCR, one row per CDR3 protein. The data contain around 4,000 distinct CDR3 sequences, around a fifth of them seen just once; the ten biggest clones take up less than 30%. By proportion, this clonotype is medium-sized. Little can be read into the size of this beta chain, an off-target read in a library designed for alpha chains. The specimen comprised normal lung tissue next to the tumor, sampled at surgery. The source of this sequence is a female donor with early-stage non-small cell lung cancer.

CDR3 residues: CAISELTSGSRSEQFF. The CDR3, as DNA: TGTGCCATCAGTGAACTCACTAGCGGGAGTAGATCCGAGCAGTTCTTC. V and J are TRBV10-3 and TRBJ2-1; TRBD2 matches 11 bases. Germline V gives CDR1 ENHRY, CDR2 SYGVKD. The trim removed 3 bases at V and 10 bases at J, leaving 11 bases unmatched. The length of the CDR3 is 16 residues.